This TCR beta chain was sequenced during a study of OX40 agonist ivuxolimab in advanced cancers. Libraries were prepared by immunoSEQ multiplex PCR; TCRdb keeps only in-frame clonotypes and omits some of them. The sample shows around 92,000 clones, approximately 95% of them seen only once. Germline V lookup: CDR1 SNHLY, CDR2 FYNNEI. The CDR3 has 16 residues. V was shortened by 4 bases and J by 0 bases, with 15 bases between the two germline ends. This chain joins TRBV2 and TRBJ1-1, with a tentative D call TRBD1 (5 bases). The sample here was CD4+ or CD8+ T cells sorted from blood, taken in a trial of the OX40 agonist ivuxolimab. The TCR was taken from an adult with an advanced solid tumor such as melanoma, head and neck, liver or kidney cancer. CDR3 coding DNA: TGTGCCAGCAGTGTGGGGGGAAGAGGGTTGAACACTGAAGCTTTCTTT. This gives the protein CASSVGGRGLNTEAFF. Supplemented by reference TRBV2 and TRBJ1-1, the full variable domain reads EPEVTQTPSHQVTQMGQEVILRCVPISNHLYFYWYRQILGQKVEFLVSFYNNEISEKSEIFDDQFSVERPDGSNFTLKIRSTKLEDSAMYFCASSVGGRGLNTEAFFGQGTRLTVV.